The 20 T cell receptor beta chains given below trace back to one sample, sequenced in a study of Graves' ophthalmopathy and Graves' hyperthyroidism. Scientists amplified the TCR beta CDR3 regions from RNA transcripts. A first-round RT-PCR used HTBI primers, followed by a second-round multiplex PCR. TCRdb reprocessed the multiplex PCR reads with MiXCR, giving one entry per CDR3 protein. The profile covers about 660,000 distinct CDR3 sequences, with approximately 39% appearing a single time and more than 2.5% taken by the ten largest. Sequenced material: peripheral blood. These receptor sequences come from an adult man with Graves' ophthalmopathy.

The chain is built from TRBV12-3 or TRBV12-4 and TRBJ2-2, with TRBD1 matching 7 bases. The CDR3 loop spans 13 amino acids. The V gene end was trimmed by 6 bases and the J gene end by 4 bases; junction bases not matched to a gene: 2. The CDR3, as DNA: TGTGCCAGCAGCCGGGACAGCACCGGGGAGCTGTTTTTT. Its protein product is CASSRDSTGELFF.

This clonotype was detected only once. The junction and the germline gene differ at one end; a read error may be behind it. V usage is TRBV7-3 and J usage is TRBJ2-7; perhaps D is TRBD1 or TRBD2 (5 bases each). The CDR3 is 13 amino acids. The germline CDR1 and CDR2 sequences are SGHTA and FQGTGA. The CDR3 sequence is CASSEDAGSEQYF. The CDR3 coding sequence is TGCGCCAGCAGTGAAGACGCAGGGAGTGAGCAGTACTTC.

In this sample, this clonotype turned up a few times. The chain employs TRBV20-1 and TRBJ2-7; D is perhaps TRBD1 (9 bases). Looked up from germline, CDR1 is DFQATT and CDR2 is SNEGSKA (reference sequence). Trimming took 5 bases from V and 2 from J, leaving 28 bases between them. The CDR3 loop spans 18 amino acids. CDR3: CSARMPRLAGQGTYEQYF. CDR3 coding DNA: TGCAGTGCTCGCATGCCTCGATTAGCGGGACAGGGAACCTACGAGCAGTACTTC.

The V call is TRBV29-1, the J call TRBJ1-5, with a weak D call TRBD1 (5 bases). CDR1 is SQVTM, CDR2 ANQGSEA, per germline. The CDR3 spans 13 residues. The V gene lost 4 bases and the J gene lost 6 bases, with 13 bases spanning the gap. For the CDR3, the DNA is TGCAGCGTTGGAGGGGTGGGTGTTCAGCCCCAGCATTTT. Its translation: CSVGGVGVQPQHF.

As concerns this clonotype: A much larger clonotype is one base distant, so this may be a read error. V is TRBV2 and J is TRBJ2-5; TRBD2 might be the D (6 bases). Germline CDR1 reads SNHLY; CDR2 reads FYNNEI. Trimming took 7 bases from V and 1 from J, leaving 22 bases between them. The length of the CDR3 is 17 residues. The CDR3, as DNA: TGTGCCAGCAACCAAGTGGGATTCCGGGACTTCCAAGAGACCCAGTACTTC. Translation gives CASNQVGFRDFQETQYF.

For this clonotype: Since no conserved phenylalanine or tryptophan closes the CDR3, a read error is the likely cause. The V gene is TRBV29-1, the J gene TRBJ2-6; 7 nucleotides match TRBD1. CDR3 size: 12 residues. Per germline, CDR1 SQVTM and CDR2 ANQGSEA. The CDR3: CGVPHRGSVLTL. CDR3 DNA: TGCGGCGTTCCCCACAGGGGTTCCGTCCTGACTCTC.

This clonotype was counted a few times. V gene TRBV12-3 or TRBV12-4 combines with J gene TRBJ2-2, with unresolved D. This CDR3 is built from 15 residues. Trimming took 5 bases from V and 4 from J, leaving 14 bases between them. CDR3 in amino acids: CASSLRWHSTGELFF. As DNA, the CDR3 is TGTGCCAGCAGTCTACGATGGCACTCCACCGGGGAGCTGTTTTTT.

This clonotype was detected ten times or more. V and J are TRBV4-3 and TRBJ2-6; D not resolved. CDR3 size: 15 residues. The germline V gene encodes CDR1 LGHNA and CDR2 YSLEER. The germline V and J ends were trimmed by 1 base and 2 bases, with 6 bases remaining between them. This CDR3 reads CASSQAPTGANVLTF. The CDR3 DNA sequence: TGCGCCAGCAGCCAAGCGCCTACTGGGGCCAACGTCCTGACTTTC.

The rearrangement links TRBV7-9 to TRBJ2-2; D tentatively fits TRBD1 or TRBD2 (5 bases each). The CDR3 runs to 16 residues. V gave up 6 bases and J gave up 5 bases, with 19 bases separating them. The V gene's germline CDR1 is SEHNR and CDR2 FQNEAQ (reference sequence). CDR3 loop: CASSHPGRLTTGELFF. CDR3 sequence (DNA): TGTGCCAGCAGTCATCCGGGACGGCTAACAACCGGGGAGCTGTTTTTT.

This clonotype was observed many times. The gene calls are TRBV10-3 and TRBJ2-7, with D tentatively TRBD2 (5 bases). With 1 base removed from V and 0 bases from J, the gap between germline ends came to 16 bases. Germline lookup yields CDR1 ENHRY and CDR2 SYGVKD. The CDR3 totals 17 residues. CDR3 sequence: CAISEFSERRSSYEQYF. In DNA form, the CDR3 reads TGTGCCATCAGTGAGTTTAGCGAGCGGCGCAGCTCCTACGAGCAGTACTTC.

Many counts were recorded for this clonotype. The chain recombines TRBV4-2 with TRBJ1-2; TRBD1 agrees at 8 bases. V gave up 3 bases and J gave up 5 bases; unmatched junction bases: 5. The CDR3 consists of 14 residues. CDR1 and CDR2 (germline): LGHNA, YNFKEQ. The CDR3 DNA reads as TGTGCCAGCAGCCAGCCGACAGGGGAGTATGGCTACACCTTC. It specifies CASSQPTGEYGYTF.

The table lists this clonotype with many counts. The chain carries TRBV6-5 and TRBJ1-2, with D possibly matching TRBD1 (6 bases). Germline V gives CDR1 MNHEY, CDR2 SVGAGI. CDR3 length equals 14 residues. Deletions cut 6 bases from V and 7 bases from J, with 18 bases between. In nucleotides, the CDR3 is TGTGCCAGCAGCCTATCAGGGGCTGTCTCTGGCTACACCTTC. It is translated as CASSLSGAVSGYTF.

Ten or more counts support this clonotype. This chain connects TRBV7-9 to TRBJ1-3, with 7 bases fitting TRBD1. V dropped 6 bases and J dropped 3; count of bases not matched to a gene: 8. CDR1 and CDR2 (germline): SEHNR, FQNEAQ (reference sequence). This CDR3 has 15 amino acids. In DNA form, the CDR3 reads TGTGCCAGCAGGTTCGACAGGGAACTTGGAAACACCATATATTTT. This codes for CASRFDRELGNTIYF.

This clonotype has more than one count but fewer than ten. This chain connects TRBV12-3 or TRBV12-4 to TRBJ1-5; D is possibly TRBD1 (5 bases). This CDR3 is 15 amino acids long. V was clipped by 0 bases and J by 5 bases, with 11 bases between them. The CDR3 bases are TGTGCCAGCAGTTTAGCCCCAGACAGATATCAGCCCCAGCATTTT. Protein sequence: CASSLAPDRYQPQHF.

The V and J genes are TRBV5-4 and TRBJ1-2, with 8 bases aligning to TRBD1. From germline, CDR1 is SGHNT and CDR2 YYREEE (reference sequence). V shed 7 bases, J shed 4 bases, and the junction held 6 bases outside the gene matches. This CDR3 comprises 13 residues. The CDR3: CASGTGGGYGYTF. The CDR3 nucleotides read TGTGCCAGCGGCACAGGGGGTGGCTATGGCTACACCTTC. The variable domain in full, completed from reference TRBV5-4 and TRBJ1-2, reads ETGVTQSPTHLIKTRGQQVTLRCSSQSGHNTVSWYQQALGQGPQFIFQYYREEENGRGNFPPRFSGLQFPNYSSELNVNALELDDSALYLCASGTGGGYGYTFGSGTRLTVV.

The chain is built from TRBV29-1 and TRBJ1-3; 9 positions agree with TRBD1. Germline CDR1 SQVTM, CDR2 ANQGSEA. V was clipped by 6 bases and J by 8 bases; unmatched bases: 5. The CDR3 runs 12 residues. CDR3 amino acids: CSVTRTGDTIYF. CDR3 nucleotide sequence: TGCAGCGTCACCAGGACAGGGGACACCATATATTTT.

This clonotype was detected many times. V usage is TRBV6-1 and J usage is TRBJ1-2; 8 nucleotides agree with TRBD1. The CDR3 is 14 amino acids. J gave up 8 bases and V 5 bases, and 10 bases lay outside the gene matches. Germline V gene sequence: CDR1 MNHNS, CDR2 SASEGT. CDR3 loop: CASSYSGQGYGYTF. The DNA of the CDR3 is TGTGCCAGCAGTTATTCCGGACAGGGATACGGCTACACCTTC.

This clonotype was seen repeatedly, ten times or more. J is TRBJ2-7 and V is TRBV7-4; D assignment may be TRBD1 or TRBD2 (5 bases each). V was clipped by 1 base and J by 5 bases, with 18 bases between them. Per the germline V gene, CDR1 is SGHVT and CDR2 is SQSDAQ. This CDR3 has 16 residues. The CDR3 spells CASSLVGAPKGNEQYF. The CDR3 DNA follows: TGTGCCAGCAGCTTAGTCGGGGCCCCGAAGGGGAACGAGCAGTACTTC.

The chain links TRBV24-1 to TRBJ2-2, with 10 bases aligning to TRBD1. The V gene's germline CDR1 is KGHDR and CDR2 SFDVKD. V trimming: 8 bases; J trimming: 7 bases; junction bases outside the gene matches: 6. This CDR3 comprises 14 residues. CDR3 loop: CATNRDRGGGELFF. In nucleotides, the CDR3 is TGTGCCACCAACCGGGACAGGGGTGGCGGGGAGCTGTTTTTT.

About this clonotype itself: Since a far larger clone is one base different, this is likely a read error. The J gene is TRBJ2-7, the V gene TRBV9; unclear D gene. This CDR3 comprises 11 residues. The germline V gene encodes CDR1 SGDLS and CDR2 YYNGEE. The germline V and J ends were trimmed by 0 bases and 5 bases, with 3 bases remaining between them. The CDR3 DNA follows: TGTGCCAGCAGCGTAGGAAACGAGCAGTACTTC. It translates to CASSVGNEQYF.